Listed here are 12 T cell receptor beta chains from one sample, sequenced in a study of blood T cell repertoires in COVID-19. Generated by immunoSEQ multiplex PCR, the TCRdb table keeps only in-frame clones and is missing some. The sample holds over 60,000 clones; 89% are singletons and the top ten take 4.5% to 5%. Sample: peripheral blood. The receptors originated from a woman aged 50 to 60 with active COVID-19.

The V gene is TRBV15, the J gene TRBJ1-5; tentative D call: TRBD1 (5 bases). CDR3 size: 16 residues. The ends were cut back, 5 bases at V and 1 base at J, with 15 bases in the middle. Germline V gives CDR1 LNHNV, CDR2 YYDKDF (reference sequence). In DNA, the CDR3 is TGTGCCACCAGCGTTGGGGGGGTTAGGAGCAATCAGCCCCAGCATTTT. Amino acids: CATSVGGVRSNQPQHF.

This chain links TRBV14 with TRBJ2-1; 12 positions agree with TRBD2. The CDR3 has 15 residues. V was clipped by 2 bases and J by 4 bases; unmatched bases: 0. Germline V gene sequence: CDR1 SGHDN, CDR2 FVKESK. CDR3 sequence reads: CASSQLAGGYNEQFF. CDR3 sequence (DNA): TGTGCCAGCAGCCAACTAGCGGGAGGGTACAATGAGCAGTTCTTC.

The chain uses TRBV19 and TRBJ1-2; D perhaps matches TRBD1 (6 bases). Trimming shortened V by 6 bases and J by 2 bases, and 10 bases separated the two germline ends. This CDR3 is built from 13 residues. The V gene's germline CDR1 is LNHDA and CDR2 SQIVND (reference sequence). The CDR3 DNA sequence: TGTGCCAGTAGGAGGGACACAAACTATGGCTACACCTTC. Translated, it gives CASRRDTNYGYTF.

V gene TRBV4-2 combines with J gene TRBJ2-7; TRBD2 might be the D (6 bases). This CDR3 contains 15 residues. V gave up 1 base and J gave up 3 bases, with 13 bases separating them. Germline V lookup: CDR1 LGHNA, CDR2 YNFKEQ. CDR3 DNA: TGTGCCAGCAGCCAAGCCATCGCTAGCGACTACGAGCAGTACTTC. It translates to CASSQAIASDYEQYF.

This rearrangement joins TRBV10-3 to TRBJ1-2; D unresolved. V lost 0 bases and J lost 8, with 7 bases in between. Germline V lookup: CDR1 ENHRY, CDR2 SYGVKD. This CDR3 spans 12 amino acids. CDR3 sequence: CAISESDGGYTF. The CDR3 DNA sequence: TGTGCCATCAGTGAGTCAGACGGGGGCTACACCTTC.

In its sample, this clone was seen once. The chain links TRBV30 to TRBJ1-2, with a possible D match to TRBD1 (5 bases). The CDR3 length is 14 residues. The V end lost 2 bases, the J end lost 4 bases, and 14 bases lay between the germline ends. Germline V gives CDR1 GTSNPN, CDR2 SVGIG (reference sequence). The CDR3 here is CAWSTVGGFYGYTF. CDR3 bases: TGTGCCTGGAGTACGGTGGGGGGTTTCTATGGCTACACCTTC. The full variable domain, completed using reference TRBV30 and TRBJ1-2, is SQTIHQWPATLVQPVGSPLSLECTVEGTSNPNLYWYRQAAGRGLQLLFYSVGIGQISSEVPQNLSASRPQDRQFILSSKKLLLSDSGFYLCAWSTVGGFYGYTFGSGTRLTVV.

V gene TRBV5-1 combines with J gene TRBJ2-2; D is unresolved. V gave up 0 bases and J gave up 7 bases, with 7 bases separating them. The CDR3 runs 13 residues. Germline CDR1 reads SGHRS; CDR2 reads YFSETQ. CDR3 loop: CASSLEASGELFF. The CDR3 nucleotides are TGCGCCAGCAGCTTGGAGGCTAGCGGGGAGCTGTTTTTT.

The CDR3 loop reads CASSLLESGVLDTQYF. The CDR3 DNA follows: TGTGCCAGCAGCTTACTTGAGAGTGGAGTTTTAGATACGCAGTATTTT. V is TRBV7-8 and J is TRBJ2-3; unclear D gene. Between the trimmed V and J ends, which lost 2 bases and 5 bases, there was a span of 17 bases. Germline assignment: CDR1 SGHVS and CDR2 FQNEAQ. This CDR3 contains 16 residues.

DNA of the CDR3: TGCGCCAGCAGCTTGGGAGCGCGGGAAGGCACCGGGGAGCTGTTTTTT. This encodes CASSLGAREGTGELFF. V and J are TRBV5-1 and TRBJ2-2; D may be TRBD2 (6 bases). Germline V gene lookup returns CDR1 SGHRS and CDR2 YFSETQ. Between the trimmed V and J ends, which lost 0 bases and 4 bases, there was a span of 13 bases. The length of the CDR3 is 16 residues.

The chain has TRBV9 and TRBJ1-1, with a possible D match to TRBD1 (6 bases). The germline gives CDR1 SGDLS, CDR2 YYNGEE. Trimming stripped 4 bases from V and 3 bases from J, with 10 bases between. CDR3 length: 13 amino acids. CDR3 loop: CASSLGGDTEAFF. The CDR3 nucleotides are TGTGCCAGCAGCCTAGGGGGGGACACTGAAGCTTTCTTT. Full variable domain (rest looked up from reference TRBV9 and TRBJ1-1): DSGVTQTPKHLITATGQRVTLRCSPRSGDLSVYWYQQSLDQGLQFLIQYYNGEERAKGNILERFSAQQFPDLHSELNLSSLELGDSALYFCASSLGGDTEAFFGQGTRLTVV.

The chain is built from TRBV6-5 and TRBJ2-5; TRBD2 aligns across 10 bases. With 11 bases clipped from V and 5 bases from J, the junction kept 14 bases outside the gene matches. This CDR3 contains 15 residues. Germline loops: CDR1 MNHEY, CDR2 SVGAGI. This chain's CDR3 is CASTGSGRARETQYF. The CDR3 DNA is TGTGCCTCGACAGGGAGCGGGAGGGCCCGGGAGACCCAGTACTTC.

DNA of the CDR3: TGCGCCAACGTAATACAGGGTCCCCGCCATCAGCCCCAGCATTTT. Encoded protein: CANVIQGPRHQPQHF. This chain connects TRBV5-1 to TRBJ1-5; weak D call: TRBD1 (6 bases). The CDR3 is 15 residues long. Trimming stripped 9 bases from V and 5 bases from J, with 21 bases between. Germline V gene data show CDR1 as SGHRS and CDR2 as YFSETQ.